This paragraph covers one T cell receptor (beta chain) sequence. The CDR3 extends over 14 amino acids. The V and J ends lost 1 base and 6 bases respectively, with 11 bases between them. Germline CDR1 reads LNHDA; CDR2 reads SQIVND (reference sequence). Data came from immunoSEQ multiplex PCR; TCRdb stores just in-frame clones and leaves some out. The table records some 120,000 clones, around 80% of them present only once. The data were taken from a study of blood T cell repertoires in COVID-19. Study in general: Sites in the United States, Italy and Spain provided acute and convalescent COVID-19 samples. T cells, B-cell-depleted T cells, or PBMCs supplied cDNA or gDNA.

The receptor's source is a man older than 75 with active or convalescent COVID-19. The genes are TRBV19 and TRBJ2-3; D possibly corresponds to TRBD2 (6 bases). Sequencing input: peripheral blood. CDR3 DNA: TGTGCCAGTAGTATAGTTTGGAGGGCGGATACGCAGTATTTT. Its translation is CASSIVWRADTQYF.